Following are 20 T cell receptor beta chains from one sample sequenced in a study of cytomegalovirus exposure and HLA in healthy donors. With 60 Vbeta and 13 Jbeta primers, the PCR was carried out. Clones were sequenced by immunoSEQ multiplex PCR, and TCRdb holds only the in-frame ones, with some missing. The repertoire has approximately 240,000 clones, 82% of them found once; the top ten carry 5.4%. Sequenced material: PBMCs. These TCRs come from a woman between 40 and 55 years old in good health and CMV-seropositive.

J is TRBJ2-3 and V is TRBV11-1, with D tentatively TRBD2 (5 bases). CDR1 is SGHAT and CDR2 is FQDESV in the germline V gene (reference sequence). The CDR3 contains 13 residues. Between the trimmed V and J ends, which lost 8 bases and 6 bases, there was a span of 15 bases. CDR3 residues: CASERTRRDTQYF. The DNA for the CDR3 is TGTGCCAGCGAAAGGACTCGGCGGGATACGCAGTATTTT.

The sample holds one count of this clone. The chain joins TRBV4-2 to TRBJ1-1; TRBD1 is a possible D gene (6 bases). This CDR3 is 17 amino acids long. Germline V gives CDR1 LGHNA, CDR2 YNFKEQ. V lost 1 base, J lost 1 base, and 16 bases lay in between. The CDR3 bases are TGTGCCAGCAGCCAAGCCGCTAGGGGGGGCCGGAACACTGAAGCTTTCTTT. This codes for CASSQAARGGRNTEAFF.

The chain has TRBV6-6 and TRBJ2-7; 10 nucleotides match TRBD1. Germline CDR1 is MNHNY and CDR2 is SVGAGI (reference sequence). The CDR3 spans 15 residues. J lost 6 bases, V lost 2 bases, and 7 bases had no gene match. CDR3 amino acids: CASSYPGDRGFEQYF. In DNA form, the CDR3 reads TGTGCCAGCAGTTACCCGGGGGACAGGGGCTTCGAGCAGTACTTC.

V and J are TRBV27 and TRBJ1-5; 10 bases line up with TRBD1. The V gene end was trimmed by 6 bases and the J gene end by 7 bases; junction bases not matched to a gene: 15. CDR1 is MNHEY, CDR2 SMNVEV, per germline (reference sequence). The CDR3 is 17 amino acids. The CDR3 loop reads CASRRDTGTGAGQPQHF. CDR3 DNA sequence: TGTGCCAGCAGACGAGATACCGGGACAGGGGCGGGGCAGCCCCAGCATTTT.

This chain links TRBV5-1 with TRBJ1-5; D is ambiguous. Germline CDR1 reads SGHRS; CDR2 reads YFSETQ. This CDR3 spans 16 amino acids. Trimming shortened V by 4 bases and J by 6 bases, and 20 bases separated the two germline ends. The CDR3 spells CASSLWRTVGPQPQHF. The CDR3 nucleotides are TGCGCCAGCAGCCTATGGCGGACTGTAGGGCCTCAGCCCCAGCATTTT.

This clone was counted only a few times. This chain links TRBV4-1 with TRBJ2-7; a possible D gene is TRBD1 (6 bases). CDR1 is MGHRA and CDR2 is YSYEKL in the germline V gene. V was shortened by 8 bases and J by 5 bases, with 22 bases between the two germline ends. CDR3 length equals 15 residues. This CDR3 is CASSRTEPSIDEQYF. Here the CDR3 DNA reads TGCGCCAGCTCCCGGACAGAACCATCAATCGACGAGCAGTACTTC.

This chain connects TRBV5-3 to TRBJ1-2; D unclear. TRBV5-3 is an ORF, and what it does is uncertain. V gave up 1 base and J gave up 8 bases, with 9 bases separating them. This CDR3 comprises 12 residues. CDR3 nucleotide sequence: TGTGCCAGAAGCTTGCTTGAACTGGGCTACACCTTC. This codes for CARSLLELGYTF.

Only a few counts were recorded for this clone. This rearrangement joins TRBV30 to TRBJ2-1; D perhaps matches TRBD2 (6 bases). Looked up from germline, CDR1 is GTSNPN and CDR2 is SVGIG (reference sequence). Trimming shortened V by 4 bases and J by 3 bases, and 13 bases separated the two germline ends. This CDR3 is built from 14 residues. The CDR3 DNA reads TGTGCCTGGAAGGAGGACTATTTCTACAATGAGCAGTTCTTC. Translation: CAWKEDYFYNEQFF.

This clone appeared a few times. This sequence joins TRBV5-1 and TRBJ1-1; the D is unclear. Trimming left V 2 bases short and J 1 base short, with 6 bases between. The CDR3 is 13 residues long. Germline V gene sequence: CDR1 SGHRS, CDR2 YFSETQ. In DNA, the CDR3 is TGCGCCAGCAGCTTCGGTAAGAACACTGAAGCTTTCTTT. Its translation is CASSFGKNTEAFF.

CDR3 sequence: CASTGGDEEYF. CDR3 DNA: TGTGCCAGCACGGGAGGGGACGAAGAGTACTTC. The genes are TRBV7-9 and TRBJ2-7, with TRBD2 matching over 8 bases. The V gene end was trimmed by 7 bases and the J gene end by 11 bases; junction bases not matched to a gene: 7. The CDR3 length is 11 residues. Germline V gene lookup returns CDR1 SEHNR and CDR2 FQNEAQ (reference sequence).

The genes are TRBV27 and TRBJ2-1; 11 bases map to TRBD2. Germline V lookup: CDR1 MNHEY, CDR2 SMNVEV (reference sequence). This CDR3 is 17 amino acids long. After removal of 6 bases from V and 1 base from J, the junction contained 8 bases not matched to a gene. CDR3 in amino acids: CASRKNSGGVSYNEQFF. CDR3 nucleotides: TGTGCCAGCAGGAAGAATAGCGGGGGGGTTTCCTACAATGAGCAGTTCTTC.

CDR3 nucleotides: TGTGCCAGCAGGGCGCGGGGGCGGGGAGAGACCCAGTACTTC. Its protein product is CASRARGRGETQYF. The genes are TRBV6-5 and TRBJ2-5, with D perhaps TRBD2 (7 bases). V gave up 6 bases and J gave up 4 bases, with 15 bases separating them. The CDR3 covers 14 residues. Germline CDR1 MNHEY, CDR2 SVGAGI.

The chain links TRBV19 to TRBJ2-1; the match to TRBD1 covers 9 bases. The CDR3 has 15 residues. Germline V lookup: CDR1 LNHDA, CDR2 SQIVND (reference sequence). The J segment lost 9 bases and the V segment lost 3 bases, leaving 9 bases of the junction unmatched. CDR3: CASSIGTGTYSEQFF. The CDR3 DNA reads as TGTGCCAGTAGTATCGGGACAGGGACCTATAGTGAGCAGTTCTTC.

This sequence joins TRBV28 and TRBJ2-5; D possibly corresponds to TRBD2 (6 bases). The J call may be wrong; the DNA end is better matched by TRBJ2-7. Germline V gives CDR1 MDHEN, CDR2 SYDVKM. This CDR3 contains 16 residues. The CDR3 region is CASTTGGAQVSYEQYF. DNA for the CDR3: TGTGCCAGCACCACCGGGGGAGCGCAGGTCTCCTACGAGCAGTACTTC.

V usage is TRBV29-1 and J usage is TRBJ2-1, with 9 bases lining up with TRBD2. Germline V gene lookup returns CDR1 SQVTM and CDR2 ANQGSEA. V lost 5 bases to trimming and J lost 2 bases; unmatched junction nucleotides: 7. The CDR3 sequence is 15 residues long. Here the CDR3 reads CSVFGGRVAYNEQFF. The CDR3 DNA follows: TGCAGCGTTTTCGGCGGGAGGGTCGCCTACAATGAGCAGTTCTTC.

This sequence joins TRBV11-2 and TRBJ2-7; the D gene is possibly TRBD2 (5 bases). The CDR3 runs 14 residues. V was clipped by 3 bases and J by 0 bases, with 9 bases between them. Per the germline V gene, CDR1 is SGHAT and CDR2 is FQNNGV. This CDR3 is CASSFSRGSYEQYF. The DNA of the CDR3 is TGTGCCAGCAGCTTCTCCCGGGGCTCCTACGAGCAGTACTTC. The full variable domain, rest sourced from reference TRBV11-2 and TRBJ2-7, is EAGVAQSPRYKIIEKRQSVAFWCNPISGHATLYWYQQILGQGPKLLIQFQNNGVVDDSQLPKDRFSAERLKGVDSTLKIQPAKLEDSAVYLCASSFSRGSYEQYFGPGTRLTVT.

The CDR3 DNA reads as TGTGCCAGCAGTTCTCGACTTGGTACTTACAATGAGCAGTTCTTC. It codes for CASSSRLGTYNEQFF. The gene calls are TRBV7-8 and TRBJ2-1; D not resolved. Germline CDR1 reads SGHVS; CDR2 reads FQNEAQ. This CDR3 contains 15 residues. Trimming took 6 bases from V and 4 from J, leaving 16 bases between them.

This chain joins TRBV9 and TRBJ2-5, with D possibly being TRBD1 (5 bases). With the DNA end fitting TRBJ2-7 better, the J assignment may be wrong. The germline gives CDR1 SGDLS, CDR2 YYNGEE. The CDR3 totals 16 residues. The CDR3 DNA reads TGTGCCAGCAGCGTAGCCGGCCAGGGTCCCCCCTACGAGCAGTACTTC. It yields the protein CASSVAGQGPPYEQYF.

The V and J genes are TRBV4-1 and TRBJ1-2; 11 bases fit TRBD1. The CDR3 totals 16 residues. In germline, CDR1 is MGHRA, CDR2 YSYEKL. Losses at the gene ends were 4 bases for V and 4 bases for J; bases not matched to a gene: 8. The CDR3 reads CASSPRTGGAAYGYTF. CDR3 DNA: TGCGCCAGCAGCCCCCGGACAGGGGGCGCCGCCTATGGCTACACCTTC.

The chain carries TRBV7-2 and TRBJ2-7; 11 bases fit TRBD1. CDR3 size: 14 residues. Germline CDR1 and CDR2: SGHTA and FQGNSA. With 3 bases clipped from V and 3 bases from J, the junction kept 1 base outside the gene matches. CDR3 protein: CASSFGTGGYEQYF. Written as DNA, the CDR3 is TGTGCCAGCAGCTTCGGGACAGGGGGCTACGAGCAGTACTTC.